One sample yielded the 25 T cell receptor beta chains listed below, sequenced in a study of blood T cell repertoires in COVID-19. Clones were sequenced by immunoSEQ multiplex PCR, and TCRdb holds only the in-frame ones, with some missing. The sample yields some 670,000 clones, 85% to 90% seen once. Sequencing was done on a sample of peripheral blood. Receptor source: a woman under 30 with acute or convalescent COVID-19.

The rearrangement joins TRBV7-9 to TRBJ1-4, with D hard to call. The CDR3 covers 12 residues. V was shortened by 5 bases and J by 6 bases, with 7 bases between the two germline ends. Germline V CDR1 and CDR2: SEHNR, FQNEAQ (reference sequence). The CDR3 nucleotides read TGTGCCAGCAGCCGTTCCTATGAAAAACTGTTTTTT. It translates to CASSRSYEKLFF. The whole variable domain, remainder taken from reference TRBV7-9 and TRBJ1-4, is DTGVSQNPRHKITKRGQNVTFRCDPISEHNRLYWYRQTLGQGPEFLTYFQNEAQLEKSRLLSDRFSAERPKGSFSTLEIQRTEQGDSAMYLCASSRSYEKLFFGSGTQLSVL.

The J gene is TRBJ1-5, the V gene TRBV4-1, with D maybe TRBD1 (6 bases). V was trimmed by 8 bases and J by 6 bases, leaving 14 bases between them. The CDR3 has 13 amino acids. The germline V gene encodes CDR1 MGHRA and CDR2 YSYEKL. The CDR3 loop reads CASGQQGPQPQHF. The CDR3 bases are TGCGCCAGCGGACAACAGGGCCCTCAGCCCCAGCATTTT.

The DNA for the CDR3 is TGCAGCACTAACGGGACGGGGGTACACTACACCTTC. The encoded protein is CSTNGTGVHYTF. This sequence joins TRBV29-1 and TRBJ1-2; possibly TRBD1 for D (5 bases). The CDR3 length is 12 residues. V shed 8 bases and J shed 10 bases, with 20 bases lying between them. Per germline, CDR1 SQVTM and CDR2 ANQGSEA.

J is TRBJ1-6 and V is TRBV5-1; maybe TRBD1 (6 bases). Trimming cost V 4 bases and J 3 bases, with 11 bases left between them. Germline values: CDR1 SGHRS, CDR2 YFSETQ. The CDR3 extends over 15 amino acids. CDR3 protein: CASSPRGDYNSPLHF. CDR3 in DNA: TGCGCCAGCAGCCCCAGGGGAGACTATAATTCACCCCTCCACTTT.

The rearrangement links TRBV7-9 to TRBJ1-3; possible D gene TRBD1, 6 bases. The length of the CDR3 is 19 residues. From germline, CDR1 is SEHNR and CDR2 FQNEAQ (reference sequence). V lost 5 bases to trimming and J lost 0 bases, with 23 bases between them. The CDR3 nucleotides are TGTGCCAGCAGCAACCGGGACAAACTGTGGGGAATCTCTGGAAACACCATATATTTT. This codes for CASSNRDKLWGISGNTIYF.

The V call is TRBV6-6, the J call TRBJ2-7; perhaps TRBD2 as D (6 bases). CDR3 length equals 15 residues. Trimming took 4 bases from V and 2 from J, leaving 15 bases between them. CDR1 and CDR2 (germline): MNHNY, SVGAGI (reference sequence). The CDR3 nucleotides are TGTGCCAGCAGTTCCACGGGACTCATGGCCTACGAGCAGTACTTC. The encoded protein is CASSSTGLMAYEQYF.

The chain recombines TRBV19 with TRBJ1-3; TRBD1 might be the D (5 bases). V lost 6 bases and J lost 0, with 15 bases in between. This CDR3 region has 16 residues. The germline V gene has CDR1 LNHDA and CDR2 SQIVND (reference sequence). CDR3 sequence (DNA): TGTGCCAGTAGCCGGGACTCAGCGAGCTCTGGAAACACCATATATTTT. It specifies CASSRDSASSGNTIYF.

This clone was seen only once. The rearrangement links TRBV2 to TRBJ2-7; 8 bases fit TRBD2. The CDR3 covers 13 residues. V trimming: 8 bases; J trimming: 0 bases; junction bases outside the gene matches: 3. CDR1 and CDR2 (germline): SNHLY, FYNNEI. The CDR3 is CASRGGSSYEQYF. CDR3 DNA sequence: TGTGCCAGCCGGGGGGGCAGCTCCTACGAGCAGTACTTC. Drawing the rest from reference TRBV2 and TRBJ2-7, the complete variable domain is EPEVTQTPSHQVTQMGQEVILRCVPISNHLYFYWYRQILGQKVEFLVSFYNNEISEKSEIFDDQFSVERPDGSNFTLKIRSTKLEDSAMYFCASRGGSSYEQYFGPGTRLTVT.

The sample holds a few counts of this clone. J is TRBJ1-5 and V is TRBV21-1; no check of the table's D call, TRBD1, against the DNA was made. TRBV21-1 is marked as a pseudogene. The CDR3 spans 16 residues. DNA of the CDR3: TGTGCCAGCCTACTCGAGGGACAGAAAGTCAATCAGCCCCAGCATTTT. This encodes CASLLEGQKVNQPQHF.

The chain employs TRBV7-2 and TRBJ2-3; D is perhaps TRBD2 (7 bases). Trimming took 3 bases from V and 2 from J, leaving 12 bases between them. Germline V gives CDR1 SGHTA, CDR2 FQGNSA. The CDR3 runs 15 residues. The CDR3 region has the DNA TGTGCCAGCAGCTTTAACGGGGGGCACACAGATACGCAGTATTTT. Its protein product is CASSFNGGHTDTQYF.

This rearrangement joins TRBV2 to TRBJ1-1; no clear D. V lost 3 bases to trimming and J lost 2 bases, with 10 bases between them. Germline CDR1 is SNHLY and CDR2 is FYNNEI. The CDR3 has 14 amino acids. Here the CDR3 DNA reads TGTGCCAGCAGTGACCGGTTCCTAAACACTGAAGCTTTCTTT. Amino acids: CASSDRFLNTEAFF.

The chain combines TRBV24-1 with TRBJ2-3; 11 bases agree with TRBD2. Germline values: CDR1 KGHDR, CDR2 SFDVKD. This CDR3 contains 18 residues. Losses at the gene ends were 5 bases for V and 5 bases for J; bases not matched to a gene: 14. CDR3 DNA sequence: TGTGCCACCAGTGGTCCAACGACTGGACTAGCGGGTCGAGATACGCAGTATTTT. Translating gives CATSGPTTGLAGRDTQYF.

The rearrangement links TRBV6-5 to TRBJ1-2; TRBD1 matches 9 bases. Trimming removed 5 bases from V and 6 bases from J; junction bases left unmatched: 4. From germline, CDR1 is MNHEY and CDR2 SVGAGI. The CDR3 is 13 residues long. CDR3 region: CASSRQGGNGYTF. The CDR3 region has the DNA TGTGCCAGCAGTAGACAGGGGGGTAATGGCTACACCTTC.

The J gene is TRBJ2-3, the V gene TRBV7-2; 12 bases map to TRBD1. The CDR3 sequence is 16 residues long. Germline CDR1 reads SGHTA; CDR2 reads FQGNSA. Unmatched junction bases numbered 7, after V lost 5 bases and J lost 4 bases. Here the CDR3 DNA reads TGTGCCAGCAGCGTGGGACAGGGGGCTGTTTCAGATACGCAGTATTTT. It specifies CASSVGQGAVSDTQYF.

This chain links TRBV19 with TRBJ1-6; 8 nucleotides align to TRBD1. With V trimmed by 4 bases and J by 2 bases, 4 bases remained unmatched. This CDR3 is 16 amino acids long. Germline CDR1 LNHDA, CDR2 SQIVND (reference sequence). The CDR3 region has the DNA TGTGCCAGTAGTAACCCACAGGGGGCCTATAATTCACCCCTCCACTTT. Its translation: CASSNPQGAYNSPLHF.

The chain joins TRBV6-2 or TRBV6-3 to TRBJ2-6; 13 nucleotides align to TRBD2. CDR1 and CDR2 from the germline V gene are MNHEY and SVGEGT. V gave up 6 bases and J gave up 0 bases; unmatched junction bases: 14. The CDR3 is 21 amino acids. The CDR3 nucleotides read TGTGCCAGCAGCTTTGGCTGGACTAGCGGGGGCGGAACCTCTGGGGCCAACGTCCTGACTTTC. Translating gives CASSFGWTSGGGTSGANVLTF.

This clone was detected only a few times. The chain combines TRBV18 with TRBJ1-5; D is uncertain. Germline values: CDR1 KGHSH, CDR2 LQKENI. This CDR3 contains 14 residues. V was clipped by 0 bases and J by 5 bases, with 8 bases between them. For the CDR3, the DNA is TGTGCCAGCTCACCACCGCCGGGATATCAGCCCCAGCATTTT. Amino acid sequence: CASSPPPGYQPQHF. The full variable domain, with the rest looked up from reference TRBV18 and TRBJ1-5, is NAGVMQNPRHLVRRRGQEARLRCSPMKGHSHVYWYRQLPEEGLKFMVYLQKENIIDESGMPKERFSAEFPKEGPSILRIQQVVRGDSAAYFCASSPPPGYQPQHFGDGTRLSIL.

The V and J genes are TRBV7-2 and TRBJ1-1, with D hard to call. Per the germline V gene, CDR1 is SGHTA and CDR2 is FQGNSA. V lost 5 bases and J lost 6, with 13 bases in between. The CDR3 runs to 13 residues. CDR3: CASSHSRRAEAFF. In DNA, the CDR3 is TGTGCCAGCAGCCATTCAAGGAGGGCTGAAGCTTTCTTT.

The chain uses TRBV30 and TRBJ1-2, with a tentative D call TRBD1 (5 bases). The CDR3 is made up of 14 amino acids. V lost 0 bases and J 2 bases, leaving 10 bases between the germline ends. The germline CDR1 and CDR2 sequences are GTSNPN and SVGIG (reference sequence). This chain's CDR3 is CAWSVQDGNYGYTF. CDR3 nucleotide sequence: TGTGCCTGGAGTGTACAGGACGGGAACTATGGCTACACCTTC.

The CDR3: CAWLRQGWSNEKLFF. The CDR3 nucleotides are TGTGCCTGGCTACGACAGGGATGGTCTAATGAAAAACTGTTTTTT. The J gene is TRBJ1-4, the V gene TRBV30; TRBD1 aligns across 7 bases. This CDR3 has 15 residues. V lost 5 bases, J lost 3 bases, and 9 bases stayed unmatched. CDR1 and CDR2 (germline): GTSNPN, SVGIG (reference sequence).

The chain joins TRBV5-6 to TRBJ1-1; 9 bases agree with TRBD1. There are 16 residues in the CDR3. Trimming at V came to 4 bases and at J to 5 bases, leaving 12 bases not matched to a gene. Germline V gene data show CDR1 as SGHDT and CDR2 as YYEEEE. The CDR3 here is CASSPRQGGERTEAFF. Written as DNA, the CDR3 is TGTGCCAGCAGCCCCAGACAGGGGGGCGAGAGAACTGAAGCTTTCTTT.

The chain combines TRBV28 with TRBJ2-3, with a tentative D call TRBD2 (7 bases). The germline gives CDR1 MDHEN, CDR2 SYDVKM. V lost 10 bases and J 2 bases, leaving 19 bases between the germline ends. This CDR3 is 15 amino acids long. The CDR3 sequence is CATMWGGLITDTQYF. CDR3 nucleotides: TGTGCCACCATGTGGGGGGGCCTGATCACAGATACGCAGTATTTT.

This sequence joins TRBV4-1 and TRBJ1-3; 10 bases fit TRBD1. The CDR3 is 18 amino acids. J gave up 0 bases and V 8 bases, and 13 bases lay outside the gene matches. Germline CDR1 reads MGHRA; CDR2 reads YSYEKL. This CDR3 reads CASGRGGTGAHSGNTIYF. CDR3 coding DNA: TGCGCCAGCGGCCGTGGGGGGACAGGGGCGCACTCTGGAAACACCATATATTTT.

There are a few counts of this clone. CDR3 coding DNA: TGTGCCAGCCGAAACGGAGGGACCTATGGCTACACCTTC. Translated: CASRNGGTYGYTF. The chain joins TRBV3-1 (or the pseudogene TRBV3-2) to TRBJ1-2, with TRBD1 as a possible D gene (5 bases). Germline V CDR1 and CDR2: LGHDT, YNNKEL (reference sequence). Trimming removed 8 bases from V and 4 bases from J, with 14 bases in between. This CDR3 contains 13 residues.

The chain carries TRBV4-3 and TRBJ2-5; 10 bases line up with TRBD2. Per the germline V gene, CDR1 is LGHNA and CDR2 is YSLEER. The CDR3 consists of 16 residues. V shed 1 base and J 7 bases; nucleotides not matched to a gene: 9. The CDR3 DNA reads TGCGCCAGCAGCCAAGTGAATAGCGGGGGGTCAGGGACCCAGTACTTC. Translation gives CASSQVNSGGSGTQYF.